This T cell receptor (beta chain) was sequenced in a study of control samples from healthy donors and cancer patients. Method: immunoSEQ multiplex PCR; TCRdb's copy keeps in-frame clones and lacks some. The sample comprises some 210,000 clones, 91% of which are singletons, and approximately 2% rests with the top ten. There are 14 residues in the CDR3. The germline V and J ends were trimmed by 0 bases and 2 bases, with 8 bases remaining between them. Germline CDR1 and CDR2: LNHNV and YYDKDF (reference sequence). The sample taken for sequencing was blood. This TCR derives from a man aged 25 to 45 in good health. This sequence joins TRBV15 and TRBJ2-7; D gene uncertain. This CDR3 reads CATSREGIPYEQYF. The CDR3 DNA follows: TGTGCCACCAGCAGAGAAGGGATTCCCTACGAGCAGTACTTC.